Listed below are T cell receptor beta chains from one sample, sequenced in a study of PD-1 blockade in classical Hodgkin lymphoma. Method: immunoSEQ multiplex PCR; TCRdb's copy keeps in-frame clones and lacks some. Of about 13,000 clones detected, about 86% appear once; the ten largest clones hold around 0.92%. The input for sequencing was CD4+ T cells from blood, taken before the fourth cycle of nivolumab. The receptors stem from a human donor with classical Hodgkin lymphoma. Each CDR3 is given with its conserved first and last residue. Fields, in order: V gene, J gene, D gene, clone size, CDR3 DNA, CDR3 protein. D genes are given only for firm matches. Rows may omit the clone size; those that give it use once, few, many or a size class.

TRBV18	TRBJ1-4	TRBD1	NA	TGTGCCAGCTCACCGCAGGGCCGGGACAGTCTCGCAACTAATGAAAAACTGTTTTTT	CASSPQGRDSLATNEKLFF
TRBV7-9	TRBJ1-4	NA	NA	TGTGCCAGCAGCTTGATGGTGGACGGGAATGAAAAACTGTTTTTT	CASSLMVDGNEKLFF
TRBV28	TRBJ2-1	NA	NA	TGTGCCAGCAGTTTACTCAGGGTTGAGCAGTTCTTC	CASSLLRVEQFF
TRBV5-4	TRBJ2-5	NA	NA	TGTGCCAGCGGGGGGCAAGAGACCCAGTACTTC	CASGGQETQYF
TRBV28	TRBJ2-1	NA	NA	TGTGCCAGCAGTTTGAACAATGAGCAGTTCTTC	CASSLNNEQFF
TRBV10-3	TRBJ2-2	NA	once	TGTGCCATCAGCAAGGGGGGTCGACCCACCGGGGAGCTGTTTTTT	CAISKGGRPTGELFF
TRBV11-2	TRBJ1-4	TRBD1	NA	TGTGCCAGCAGCTTAGGAGGGACAGGCCCTGTAACTAATGAAAAACTGTTTTTT	CASSLGGTGPVTNEKLFF
TRBV7-9	TRBJ2-7	TRBD2	NA	TGTGCCAGCAGCTCAACGGGACTAGCGGGAGGGCCTCACGAGCAGTACTTC	CASSSTGLAGGPHEQYF
TRBV6-5	TRBJ1-2	TRBD1	few	TGTGCCAGCAGCTGGACAGGGCTCCACGGCTACACCTTC	CASSWTGLHGYTF
TRBV15	TRBJ2-1	TRBD2	NA	TGTGCCACCAGCAGGAAACTAGCGGGAGTTTACAATGAGCAGTTCTTC	CATSRKLAGVYNEQFF
TRBV18	TRBJ2-7	NA	once	TGTGCCAGCTCACCCTCCTCGGCGTACGAGCAGTACTTC	CASSPSSAYEQYF
TRBV19	TRBJ1-2	NA	NA	TGTGCCAGTAGTATCCCAGGTGTGAACTATGGCTACACCTTC	CASSIPGVNYGYTF
TRBV7-9	TRBJ1-2	NA	NA	TGTGCCAGCGGAAACAGGGAAGCTAACTATGGCTACACCTTC	CASGNREANYGYTF
TRBV18	TRBJ2-7	TRBD2	once	TGTGCCAGCTCACCCGGACTAGTCAATTACGAGCAGTACTTC	CASSPGLVNYEQYF
TRBV5-5	TRBJ2-3	NA	NA	TGTGCCAGCAGCTTGCGCACAGATACGCAGTATTTT	CASSLRTDTQYF
TRBV29-1	TRBJ1-2	NA	NA	TGCAGCGTTTTTTGGCGGCGAAACTATGGCTACACCTTC	CSVFWRRNYGYTF
TRBV29-1	TRBJ1-1	NA	few	TGCAGCGTTGAAGGGAGAGTAAACACTGAAGCTTTCTTT	CSVEGRVNTEAFF
TRBV28	TRBJ1-3	NA	NA	TGTGCCAGCATAGAGCCGGGAGCTTCTGGAAACACCATATATTTT	CASIEPGASGNTIYF
TRBV7-3	TRBJ1-2	NA	once	TGTGCCAGCAGCTCCGGGACATTATCAGTCGACTACACCTTC	CASSSGTLSVDYTF
TRBV9	TRBJ1-3	NA	NA	TGTGCCAGCAGCGTAGGGCTTTACAGGTCGGGCGTGGGAAACACCATATATTTT	CASSVGLYRSGVGNTIYF
TRBV19	TRBJ1-1	NA	once	TGTGCCAGTAGTATAGCGGGGGATACTGAAGCTTTCTTT	CASSIAGDTEAFF
TRBV30	TRBJ1-6	NA	once	TGTGCCTGGAGTGTATTCCGGGGGGTACATAATTCACCCCTCCACTTT	CAWSVFRGVHNSPLHF